This TCR beta chain was obtained from a study of T-cell reconstitution after alpha-beta-depleted transplantation in children. This sample's TCRbeta library carried unique molecular identifier barcodes. TCRdb recomputed calls from the PCR reads with MiXCR, one row per CDR3 protein. Here the sample spans a few hundred thousand distinct CDR3 sequences, 9% to 10% being singletons. This clonotype has ten or more counts. Losses at the gene ends were 6 bases for V and 5 bases for J; bases not matched to a gene: 10. Germline V gene sequence: CDR1 SQVTM, CDR2 ANQGSEA. The CDR3 runs to 14 residues. This sequence originates from a human donor who donated a stem cell graft to a child with SCID. This chain connects TRBV29-1 to TRBJ2-3; the match to TRBD1 covers 8 bases. Material: PBMCs from the stem cell graft donor, obtained from the stem cell graft. The DNA of the CDR3 is TGCAGCGTCCCTCGGACAGGGCGGGGAGATACGCAGTATTTT. Protein sequence: CSVPRTGRGDTQYF.